This T cell receptor beta chain appears in the sequencing data of a study of T cells in Graves' hyperthyroidism and ophthalmopathy. The CDR3 loop spans 16 amino acids. The V end lost 6 bases, the J end lost 0 bases, and 15 bases lay between the germline ends. CDR1 is SGHTA and CDR2 is FQGNSA in the germline V gene. This clonotype was recorded many times. Fresh peripheral blood, 7.5 to 10 ml, was the source of the PBMCs. TCR beta CDR3 sequences were amplified from RNA transcripts. The HTBI primer set served for first-round RT-PCR of the TCR CDR3. TCRdb re-called the multiplex PCR reads with MiXCR, one entry per CDR3 protein. The sample lists 400,000 to 500,000 distinct CDR3 sequences, approximately 15% occurring once.

The material sequenced was blood. The clonotype comes from a woman between 18 and 30 years old with Graves' hyperthyroidism. The gene calls are TRBV7-2 and TRBJ1-5, with D possibly being TRBD1 (6 bases). For the CDR3, the DNA is TGTGCCAGCAGTGTACGGCAGGGGCCTAGCAATCAGCCCCAGCATTTT. It encodes CASSVRQGPSNQPQHF.